The following is a T cell receptor beta chain sequence with its context. As yet, its antigen is unknown. The data derive from a study of T-cell memory formation after mild COVID-19. Findings and limits, study-wide: Specificity for SARS-CoV-2 was not confirmed among the second-wave clones peaking on day 37. Among CD4+ contracting clones, most were CM and EM, and CD8+ ones EMRA.

In TCRdb, the 5' RACE reads were re-called with MiXCR into one record per CDR3 protein. The sample lists about 470,000 distinct CDR3 sequences; nearly 25% were seen once. Germline V gene data show CDR1 as MNHEY and CDR2 as SVGAGI. The CDR3 covers 13 residues. V was shortened by 2 bases and J by 4 bases, with 7 bases between the two germline ends. V is TRBV6-5 and J is TRBJ2-3; D call uncertain. The TCR comes from an adult woman who had mild COVID-19 (a few samples of this study predate the infection). Cell type and time point are not known. Material for sequencing was PBMCs or a T cell subset sorted from them (not recorded which). The CDR3: CASSYRWADTQYF. Written as DNA, the CDR3 is TGTGCCAGCAGTTACAGATGGGCAGATACGCAGTATTTT.